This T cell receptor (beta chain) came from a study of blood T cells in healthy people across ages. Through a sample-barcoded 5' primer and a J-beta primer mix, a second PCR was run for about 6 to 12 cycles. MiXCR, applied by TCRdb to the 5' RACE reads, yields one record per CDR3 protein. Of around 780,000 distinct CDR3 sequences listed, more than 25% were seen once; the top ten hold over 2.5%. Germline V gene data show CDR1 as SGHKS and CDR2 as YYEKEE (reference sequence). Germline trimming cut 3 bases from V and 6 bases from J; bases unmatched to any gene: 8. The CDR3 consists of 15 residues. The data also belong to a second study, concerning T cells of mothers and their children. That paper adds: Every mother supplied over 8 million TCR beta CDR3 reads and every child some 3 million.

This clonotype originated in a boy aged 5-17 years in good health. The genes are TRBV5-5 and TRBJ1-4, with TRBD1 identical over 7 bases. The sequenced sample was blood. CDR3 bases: TGTGCCAGCAGCTCGACCGGGACAGTGTATGAAAAACTGTTTTTT. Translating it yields CASSSTGTVYEKLFF.